This T cell receptor beta chain originates from a study of radiotherapy plus CTLA-4 blockade in lung cancer. Study-level information: Objective responses were documented in 15% to 20% of patients, with disease control in roughly 30%. Regarding the study as a whole: Researchers report tumor-derived TCR clones expanding in blood after radiotherapy plus ipilimumab.

TCRdb's copy holds only in-frame clones and misses some; the assay was immunoSEQ multiplex PCR. The table has about 77,000 clones, less than 85% seen once. Germline V lookup: CDR1 SEHNR, CDR2 FQNEAQ (reference sequence). V lost 1 base, J lost 4 bases, and 2 bases stayed unmatched. CDR3 size: 15 residues. In regard to this clone: Antigen unknown.

This chain uses TRBV7-9 with TRBJ2-3; TRBD1 matches 10 bases. This TCR was recovered from a human donor with non-small cell lung cancer whose response to radiotherapy plus ipilimumab could not be evaluated. The specimen was peripheral blood, collected from a patient treated with radiotherapy plus ipilimumab. The CDR3 region has the DNA TGTGCCAGCAGCTTAGGGGACAGGGGCCCAGATACGCAGTATTTT. It yields the protein CASSLGDRGPDTQYF.